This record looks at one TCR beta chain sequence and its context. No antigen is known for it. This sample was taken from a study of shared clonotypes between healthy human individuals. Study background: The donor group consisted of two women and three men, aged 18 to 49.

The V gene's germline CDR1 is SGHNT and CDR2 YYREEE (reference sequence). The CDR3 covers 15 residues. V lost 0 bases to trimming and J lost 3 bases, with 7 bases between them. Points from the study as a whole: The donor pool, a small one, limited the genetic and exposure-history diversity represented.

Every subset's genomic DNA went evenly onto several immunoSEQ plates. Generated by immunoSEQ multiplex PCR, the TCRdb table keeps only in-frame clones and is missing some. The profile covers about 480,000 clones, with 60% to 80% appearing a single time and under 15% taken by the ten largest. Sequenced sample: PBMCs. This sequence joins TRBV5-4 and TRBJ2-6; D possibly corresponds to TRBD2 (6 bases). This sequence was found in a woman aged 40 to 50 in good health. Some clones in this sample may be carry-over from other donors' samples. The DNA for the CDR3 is TGTGCCAGCAGCTTGGCGGGGGTTGGGGCCAACGTCCTGACTTTC. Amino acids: CASSLAGVGANVLTF.